The 7 T cell receptor beta chains given below trace back to one sample, sequenced in a study of PD-1 blockade in classical Hodgkin lymphoma. Every patient was affected by relapse after autologous stem cell transplantation, while exposure to brentuximab vedotin was not uniform. Profiled with immunoSEQ multiplex PCR; TCRdb holds only in-frame clones, not every one. The sample shows about 110,000 clones, nearly 90% of them seen only once. The sample here was peripheral blood mononuclear cells (PBMCs), taken before the second cycle of nivolumab. All receptors come from a human donor with classical Hodgkin lymphoma.

This chain joins TRBV5-1 and TRBJ2-1; 13 positions match TRBD2. CDR1 is SGHRS, CDR2 YFSETQ, per germline. J lost 10 bases, V lost 0 bases, and 10 bases had no gene match. This CDR3 region has 17 residues. This CDR3 reads CASSLVGSRTSGSEQFF. DNA of the CDR3: TGCGCCAGCAGCTTGGTGGGTTCAAGGACTAGCGGGAGCGAGCAGTTCTTC.

This clone was seen just once. The chain joins TRBV13 to TRBJ1-2, with 7 bases aligning to TRBD1. CDR3 length equals 16 residues. J gave up 7 bases and V 2 bases, and 13 bases lay outside the gene matches. CDR1 is PRHDT and CDR2 is FYEKMQ in the germline V gene (reference sequence). CDR3 protein: CASSLQMGQRGPGYTF. The CDR3 region has the DNA TGTGCCAGCAGCTTACAAATGGGACAGAGGGGGCCTGGCTACACCTTC.

This chain connects TRBV25-1 to TRBJ2-7, with a tentative D call TRBD1 (5 bases). The germline V gene encodes CDR1 MGHDK and CDR2 SYGVNS. CDR3 size: 14 residues. Trimming took 3 bases from V and 0 from J, leaving 9 bases between them. The DNA of the CDR3 is TGTGCCAGCAGTGAGGTAGGGGCCTCCTACGAGCAGTACTTC. Residues: CASSEVGASYEQYF.

V is TRBV28 and J is TRBJ1-4; a possible D gene is TRBD1 (6 bases). This CDR3 is built from 15 residues. The germline V gene encodes CDR1 MDHEN and CDR2 SYDVKM. V lost 7 bases and J lost 8, with 20 bases in between. CDR3 region: CASTPRNGGGEKLFF. The DNA of the CDR3 is TGTGCCAGCACCCCGCGGAACGGGGGCGGGGAAAAACTGTTTTTT.

V and J are TRBV5-6 and TRBJ1-2; TRBD1 is a possible D gene (6 bases). The CDR3 is made up of 14 amino acids. Deletions cut 0 bases from V and 6 bases from J, with 12 bases between. Germline CDR1 and CDR2: SGHDT and YYEEEE. The CDR3 loop reads CASSLVHRDDGYTF. CDR3 bases: TGTGCCAGCAGCTTGGTCCACAGGGACGATGGCTACACCTTC.

The rearrangement uses TRBV9 and TRBJ1-1; D ambiguous. Germline-derived CDR1 and CDR2 are SGDLS and YYNGEE. The CDR3 consists of 13 residues. V was pared by 3 bases and J by 1 base, with 7 bases between. Here the CDR3 reads CASSANWNTEAFF. In DNA form, the CDR3 reads TGTGCCAGCAGCGCCAATTGGAACACTGAAGCTTTCTTT.

The V call is TRBV2, the J call TRBJ1-4; D might be TRBD1 (5 bases). Between the trimmed V and J ends, which lost 3 bases and 4 bases, there was a span of 9 bases. This CDR3 spans 14 amino acids. In germline, CDR1 is SNHLY, CDR2 FYNNEI. The CDR3 DNA sequence: TGTGCCAGCAGTGATGCAGGGCGTAATGAAAAACTGTTTTTT. It translates to CASSDAGRNEKLFF.